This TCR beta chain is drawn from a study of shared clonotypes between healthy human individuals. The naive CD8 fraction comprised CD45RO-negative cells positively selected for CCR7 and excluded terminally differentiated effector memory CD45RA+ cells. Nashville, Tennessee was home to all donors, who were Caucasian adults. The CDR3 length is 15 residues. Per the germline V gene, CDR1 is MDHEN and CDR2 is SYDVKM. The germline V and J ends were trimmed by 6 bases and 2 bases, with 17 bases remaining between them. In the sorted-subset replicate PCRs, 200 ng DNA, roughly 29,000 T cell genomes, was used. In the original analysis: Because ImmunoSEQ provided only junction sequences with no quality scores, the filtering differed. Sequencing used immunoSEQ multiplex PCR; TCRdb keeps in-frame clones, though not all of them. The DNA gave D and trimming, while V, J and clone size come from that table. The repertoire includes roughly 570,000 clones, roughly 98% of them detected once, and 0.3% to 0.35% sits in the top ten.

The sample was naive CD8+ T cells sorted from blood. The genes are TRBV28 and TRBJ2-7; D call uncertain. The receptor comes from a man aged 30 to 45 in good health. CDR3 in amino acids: CASSPGPHRTYEQYF. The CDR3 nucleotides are TGTGCCAGCAGCCCCGGTCCCCACAGAACCTACGAGCAGTACTTC.